This TCR beta chain derives from a study of tumor-infiltrating lymphocytes in primary liver carcinoma. The investigators made TCR beta cDNA from about 0.45 ug total RNA, using a constant-region primer. The TCR beta library was amplified through three nested multiplex PCR rounds in a modified ARM-PCR procedure. Each of the first two PCR rounds ran roughly 9 cycles with TRBV1-TRBV30 forward and C-beta reverse primers. TCRdb re-called the multiplex PCR reads with MiXCR, one entry per CDR3 protein. The table includes about 330,000 distinct CDR3 sequences, roughly 61% detected once. The CDR3 is 18 amino acids. Germline CDR1 reads SGHDN; CDR2 reads FVKESK. Overall study findings and caveats: Pairs comparing tumor with adjacent tissue or blood overlapped less than pairs drawn from tumor regions. Significantly larger top-250-clone fractions were found in tumors than in blood (p = 0.039).

Details on this clonotype: Its antigen is not known. A much more abundant neighbour one base away suggests this may be a read error.

The blood RNA (from unsorted whole blood) was obtained, and germline DNA was also extracted. Infection with HBV was chronic in patients; they were treatment-naive. A sample of roughly 4 milliliters of peripheral blood was taken before surgery. Input material: peripheral blood. V gene TRBV14 combines with J gene TRBJ2-3; 14 nucleotides match TRBD2. This clonotype was sampled from a man aged 40-50 years with primary liver carcinoma and hepatitis B virus infection. The CDR3 coding sequence is TGTGCCAGCAGCCAAGGGTTCGGGACTAGCGGGAGCACACATACGCAGTATTTT. It translates to CASSQGFGTSGSTHTQYF.